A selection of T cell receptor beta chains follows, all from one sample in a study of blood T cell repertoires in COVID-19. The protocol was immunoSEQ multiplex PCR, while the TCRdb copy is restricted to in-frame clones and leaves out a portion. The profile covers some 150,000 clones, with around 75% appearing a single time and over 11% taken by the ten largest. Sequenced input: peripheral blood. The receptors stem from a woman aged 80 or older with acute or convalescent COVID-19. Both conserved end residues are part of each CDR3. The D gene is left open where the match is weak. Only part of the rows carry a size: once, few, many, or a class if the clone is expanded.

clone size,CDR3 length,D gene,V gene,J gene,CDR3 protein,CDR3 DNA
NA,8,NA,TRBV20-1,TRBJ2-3,CSVPGQYF,TGCAGTGTACCGGGGCAGTATTTT
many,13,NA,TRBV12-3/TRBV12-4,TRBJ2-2,CASRFASDGELFF,TGTGCCAGCAGGTTTGCTAGCGACGGGGAGCTGTTTTTT
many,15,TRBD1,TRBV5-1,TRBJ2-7,CASSFLQGAENEQYF,TGCGCCAGCAGCTTCTTACAGGGGGCGGAGAACGAGCAGTACTTC
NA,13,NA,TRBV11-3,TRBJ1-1,CASSLQENTEAFF,TGTGCCAGCAGCTTACAGGAGAACACTGAAGCTTTCTTT
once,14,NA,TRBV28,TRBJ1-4,CASSSWTANEKLFF,TGTGCCAGCAGTTCTTGGACAGCTAATGAAAAACTGTTTTTT
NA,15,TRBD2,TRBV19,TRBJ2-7,CASSPRTGGGPEQYF,TGTGCCAGTAGTCCTAGGACCGGGGGGGGACCCGAGCAGTACTTC
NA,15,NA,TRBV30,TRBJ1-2,CAWRGQGSPNYGYTF,TGTGCCTGGAGGGGTCAGGGGAGCCCTAACTATGGCTACACCTTC
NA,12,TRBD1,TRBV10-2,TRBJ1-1,CASTRQGASAFF,TGCGCCAGCACCCGACAGGGGGCGTCAGCTTTCTTT
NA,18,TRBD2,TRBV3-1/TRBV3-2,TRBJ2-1,CASSQEVSSGGAYNEQFF,TGTGCCAGCAGCCAAGAGGTCAGTAGCGGGGGGGCATACAATGAGCAGTTCTTC
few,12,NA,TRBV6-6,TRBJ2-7,CASSYSGSEQYF,TGTGCCAGCAGTTACTCTGGGAGCGAGCAGTACTTC
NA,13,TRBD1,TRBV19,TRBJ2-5,CASTRTGQETQYF,TGTGCCAGTACTCGGACAGGGCAAGAGACCCAGTACTTC
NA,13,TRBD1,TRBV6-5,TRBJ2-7,CASTGTEFYEQYF,TGTGCCAGCACCGGGACAGAATTCTACGAGCAGTACTTC
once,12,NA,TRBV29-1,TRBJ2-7,CSAEDSSYEQYF,TGCAGCGCGGAGGACAGCTCCTACGAGCAGTACTTC
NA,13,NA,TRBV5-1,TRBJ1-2,CASSSTPNYGYTF,TGCGCCAGCAGCTCTACGCCAAACTATGGCTACACCTTC
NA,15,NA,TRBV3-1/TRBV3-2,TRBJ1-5,CASSPRGGGNQPQHF,TGTGCCAGCAGCCCAAGGGGGGGTGGCAATCAGCCCCAGCATTTT
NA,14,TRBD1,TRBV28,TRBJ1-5,CASTRDSLGQPQHF,TGTGCCAGCACCCGGGACAGTCTGGGGCAGCCCCAGCATTTT
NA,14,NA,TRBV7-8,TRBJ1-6,CASSLVNVGSPLHF,TGTGCCAGCAGCTTAGTCAACGTCGGTTCACCCCTCCACTTT
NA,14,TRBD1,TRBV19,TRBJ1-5,CASRSGQGVQPQHF,TGTGCCAGTAGATCCGGACAGGGAGTTCAGCCCCAGCATTTT
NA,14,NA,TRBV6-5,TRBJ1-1,CASRRQVMNTEAFF,TGTGCCAGCAGGAGACAAGTCATGAACACTGAAGCTTTCTTT
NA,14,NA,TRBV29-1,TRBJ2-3,CSVGSRASTDTQYF,TGCAGCGTTGGCTCCAGGGCTAGCACAGATACGCAGTATTTT
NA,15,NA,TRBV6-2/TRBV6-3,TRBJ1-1,CASSRNRAARTEAFF,TGTGCCAGCAGTCGCAACAGGGCAGCACGGACTGAAGCTTTCTTT
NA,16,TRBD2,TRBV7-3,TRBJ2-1,CASSFGTSGSFREQFF,TGTGCCAGCAGCTTCGGGACTAGCGGGAGTTTTAGGGAGCAGTTCTTC
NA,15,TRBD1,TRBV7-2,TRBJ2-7,CASSFTQGAGYEQYF,TGTGCCAGCAGCTTCACACAGGGGGCTGGCTACGAGCAGTACTTC
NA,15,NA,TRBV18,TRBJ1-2,CASSPPSGDAYGYTF,TGTGCCAGCTCACCACCGTCAGGGGACGCCTATGGCTACACCTTC
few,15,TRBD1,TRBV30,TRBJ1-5,CAWSRGTGVNQPQHF,TGTGCCTGGAGTAGAGGGACAGGGGTCAATCAGCCCCAGCATTTT
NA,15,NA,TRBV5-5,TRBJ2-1,CASSPGANSYNEQFF,TGTGCCAGCAGCCCAGGGGCGAACTCCTACAATGAGCAGTTCTTC
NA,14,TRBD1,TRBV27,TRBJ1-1,CASSQNQGDTEAFF,TGTGCCAGCAGTCAAAATCAGGGGGACACTGAAGCTTTCTTT
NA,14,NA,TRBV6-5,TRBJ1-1,CASTTGARGNRAFF,TGTGCCAGCACTACCGGGGCGAGGGGGAATCGAGCTTTCTTT
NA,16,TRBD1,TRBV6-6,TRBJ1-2,CASSQRQGRVDYGYTF,TGTGCCAGCAGTCAACGACAGGGTCGCGTAGACTATGGCTACACCTTC
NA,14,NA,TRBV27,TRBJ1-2,CASSSITWGDGYTF,TGTGCCAGCAGTAGTATAACCTGGGGGGATGGCTACACCTTC
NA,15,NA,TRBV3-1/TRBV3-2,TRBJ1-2,CASSQVQGQGYGYTF,TGTGCCAGCAGCCAAGTCCAGGGGCAGGGGTATGGCTACACCTTC
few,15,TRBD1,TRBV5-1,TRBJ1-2,CASSLIVGQGHGYTF,TGCGCCAGCAGCTTGATTGTAGGACAGGGGCATGGCTACACCTTC
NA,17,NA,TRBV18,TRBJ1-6,CASSPLQANSYNSPLHF,TGTGCCAGCTCACCACTCCAGGCCAACAGCTATAATTCACCCCTCCACTTT
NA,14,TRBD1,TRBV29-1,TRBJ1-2,CSVPGTQGRYGYTF,TGCAGCGTTCCAGGGACACAGGGGCGCTATGGCTACACCTTC
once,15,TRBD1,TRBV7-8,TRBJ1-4,CASSFGQGGPEKLFF,TGTGCCAGCAGCTTCGGACAGGGAGGGCCTGAAAAACTGTTTTTT
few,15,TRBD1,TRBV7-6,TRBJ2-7,CASSLGQGVSYEQYF,TGTGCCAGCAGCCTGGGACAGGGTGTATCCTACGAGCAGTACTTC
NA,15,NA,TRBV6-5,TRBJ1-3,CASRDTGLSGNTIYF,TGTGCCAGCAGAGATACAGGGCTCTCTGGAAACACCATATATTTT
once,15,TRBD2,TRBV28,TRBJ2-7,CASTSPRTSVYEQYF,TGTGCCAGCACCTCCCCGAGGACTAGCGTGTACGAGCAGTACTTC
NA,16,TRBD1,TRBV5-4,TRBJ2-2,CASSLAPRQGAGELFF,TGTGCCAGCAGCTTGGCTCCGAGACAGGGGGCCGGGGAGCTGTTTTTT
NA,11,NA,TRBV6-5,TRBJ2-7,CASRLLDEQYF,TGTGCCAGCAGGCTACTAGACGAGCAGTACTTC
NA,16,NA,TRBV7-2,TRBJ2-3,CASSLEPRGWADTQYF,TGTGCCAGCAGCTTAGAGCCCAGGGGTTGGGCAGATACGCAGTATTTT
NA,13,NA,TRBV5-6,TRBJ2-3,CASSLVAADTQYF,TGTGCCAGCAGCTTGGTCGCGGCAGATACGCAGTATTTT
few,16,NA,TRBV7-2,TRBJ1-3,CASSLSRTASGNTIYF,TGTGCCAGCAGTCTTTCCCGGACAGCCTCTGGAAACACCATATATTTT
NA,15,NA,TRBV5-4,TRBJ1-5,CASSPGGAGFRPQHF,TGTGCCAGCAGCCCGGGGGGTGCAGGGTTTCGGCCCCAGCATTTT
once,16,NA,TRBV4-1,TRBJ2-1,CASSQDPSGYNNEQFF,TGCGCCAGCAGCCAAGATCCCAGCGGATACAACAATGAGCAGTTCTTC
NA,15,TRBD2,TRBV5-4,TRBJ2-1,CASSGGTSEYNEQFF,TGTGCCAGCAGCGGCGGGACTAGCGAATACAATGAGCAGTTCTTC
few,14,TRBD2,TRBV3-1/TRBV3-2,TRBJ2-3,CASRGLAGADTQYF,TGTGCCAGCAGGGGACTAGCGGGGGCAGATACGCAGTATTTT
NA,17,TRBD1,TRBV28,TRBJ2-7,CASSLNPTGRLSYEQYF,TGTGCCAGCAGTTTAAACCCGACAGGGAGATTATCCTACGAGCAGTACTTC
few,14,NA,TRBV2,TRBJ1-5,CASSGGLNNQPQHF,TGTGCCAGCAGCGGCGGACTGAACAATCAGCCCCAGCATTTT
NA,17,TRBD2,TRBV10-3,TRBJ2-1,CAISEGLAGDTYNEQFF,TGTGCCATCAGTGAGGGGCTAGCGGGGGATACCTACAATGAGCAGTTCTTC
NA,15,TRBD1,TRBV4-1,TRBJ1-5,CASRSGQENNQPQHF,TGCGCCAGCAGATCCGGACAGGAGAACAATCAGCCCCAGCATTTT
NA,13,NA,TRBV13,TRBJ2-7,CASSLRVSYEQYF,TGTGCCAGCAGCTTGAGGGTCTCCTACGAGCAGTACTTC
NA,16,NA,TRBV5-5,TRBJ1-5,CASSFFSGRGNQPQHF,TGTGCCAGCAGCTTTTTTTCGGGCAGGGGCAATCAGCCCCAGCATTTT
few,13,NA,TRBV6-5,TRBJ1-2,CASSYLDRFGYTF,TGTGCCAGCAGTTACTTGGACAGATTTGGCTACACCTTC
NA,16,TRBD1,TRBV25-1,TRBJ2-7,CASSPLGTGAFHEQYF,TGTGCCAGCAGTCCACTAGGGACAGGGGCTTTCCACGAGCAGTACTTC